The clone carrying this TCR beta chain was observed many times. Its specificity is not known. Carrying unique molecular identifiers, the cDNA also gained a universal primer site through template switching. TCRdb used MiXCR to reprocess the 5' RACE reads, holding one entry per CDR3 protein. The sample lists around 570,000 distinct CDR3 sequences, more than 9% seen once, with approximately 3.2% in the top ten. The CDR3 totals 17 residues. CDR1 and CDR2 (germline): SGHAT, FQNNGV. V was cut by 0 bases and J by 3 bases, with 16 bases left in between. The entry originates in a study of identical twins. Study-level results: Reduced insertions were recorded for abundant cord blood beta clonotypes, with no such pattern in memory repertoires. The authors drew conclusions from cross-sectional statistical analysis rather than following the same donors. Among beta out-of-frame sequences, excess sharing between twins appeared weaker.

The sample was also reused in another study, on yellow fever vaccine responses in identical twins.

The specimen sequenced was PBMCs. The sequence was obtained from a woman aged 18-29 years in good health. The rearrangement joins TRBV11-2 to TRBJ2-3, with D unclear. CDR3 DNA sequence: TGTGCCAGCAGCTTAGACCCCGCCTGGCCCGGGACAGATACGCAGTATTTT. Residues: CASSLDPAWPGTDTQYF.